This TCR beta chain was sequenced during a study of T cells in Graves' hyperthyroidism and ophthalmopathy (dated by TCRdb to about 2019). Study-level background: A discovery cohort of around 98 patients, 43 with Graves' ophthalmopathy and 55 to 60 with stable Graves' hyperthyroidism, was used to find distinguishing TCR V-J signatures. In addition, the study compared T-cell repertoires in thyroid tissue and in blood from roughly six Graves' hyperthyroidism patients. An independent validation cohort of 18 to 20 hyperthyroidism patients and 17 patients who later progressed to ophthalmopathy tested prospective prediction of ophthalmopathy. Following sampling, methimazole starting at 30 mg daily was given to hyperthyroidism patients, and high-dose intravenous methylprednisolone was given to ophthalmopathy patients. According to the paper, TCR Vbeta CDR3 sequencing was carried out on approximately 140 peripheral blood samples, which came from about 45 ophthalmopathy, some 73 hyperthyroidism and around 17 progressor patients. The 95 to 100 discovery patients were randomly divided into training and test sets at a 7:3 ratio.

On this clonotype itself: No antigen is known for it. No base qualities exist here, and no much larger clone lies one base off it.

A patient counted as having stable Graves' hyperthyroidism if no progression to ophthalmopathy occurred over 18 months of follow-up. Hyperthyroidism patients were aged 18 to 65 years and newly diagnosed, with disease duration of less than 2 months. The study excluded patients with uncontrolled infections, other autoimmune diseases, pregnancy or lactation. Diagnoses were based on clinical symptoms, serum thyroxine and TRAb, thyroid ultrasound and orbital computed tomography. Total RNA was extracted with Trizol reagent, and quality was checked on an Agilent 2100 Bioanalyzer. Amplification of TCR beta CDR3 regions was carried out from RNA transcripts. The TCR CDR3 was subjected to a first round of RT-PCR using the HTBI primer set and the Qiagen OneStep RT-PCR kit. The libraries were constructed in a second round of multiplex PCR and then size-selected and purified. Libraries were sequenced paired-end with 100 bp reads on an Illumina HiSeq2000. On the study's bioinformatics: SOAPnuke was used to process the raw data, throwing out any read that contained adapters or uncalled bases, had a mean Phred below 15, or lacked an exact constant-primer or identifier match. High-quality paired reads were merged with COPE v1.2.5, and unique nucleotide sequences were defined as clonotypes. MiTCR v1.1 was used to align clonotypes to the IMGT TRBV, TRBD and TRBJ reference segments. The analysis included only V-J combinations with a frequency above 0.0001, which together covered roughly 99% of the repertoires. A TCS score was defined as the ratio between F50 (clonal expansion) and ExV (chaos), using BLOSUM62-based TCRdist between CDR3 peptides within each V-J. Welch's t-statistics and random forest reduced fewer than 600 V-J features to about 13, which were used in a naive Bayes classifier (R e1071). The similarity between thyroid and blood repertoires was quantified using the Morisita-Horn index. Through fastp at Q25 and MiXCR, TCRdb rebuilt clones from the public reads, retaining in-frame beta chains. Under each unique CDR3 protein, matching rows form one entry showing the most common genes and DNA. TCRdb assigned the V and J calls; the authors' analysis was not used. This sample holds 500,000 to 750,000 distinct CDR3 sequences; around 45% were observed only once. The top ten clonotypes cover around 8% of the sample.

The CDR3 runs 16 residues from the cysteine to the phenylalanine. Of the read, only the CDR3 DNA is kept; its 48 bases are in frame from base 1. Trimming accounts for 11 bases at V and 4 bases at J, while the number of junction bases matched to no gene is 7. As encoded in the germline V gene, CDR1 is MNHEY while CDR2 is SVGEGT. On the study overall, not on this receptor specifically: During validation, the model predicted progression to ophthalmopathy a median of about 6.5 months ahead of onset, with more than 60% sensitivity and around 72% specificity. Ophthalmopathy was separated from stable hyperthyroidism by a 13 V-J signature model, with just over 85% sensitivity and just over 81% specificity obtained in cross-validation and 80%/75% obtained in testing. No statistical method was used to fix the sample size in advance, and group allocation was not hidden from the investigators. Most expanded thyroid clonotypes (frequency above 0.001) were also detected in blood, suggesting blood repertoires may reflect thyroid immune responses.

The chain links TRBV6-2 or TRBV6-3 with TRBJ2-2; the junction holds 16 bases that match TRBD2. The sample taken for sequencing was peripheral blood or thyroid tissue (not recorded which). The sequence derives from a woman between 18 and 29 years old with Graves' hyperthyroidism. Here is the DNA: TGTGCCGGGACCGGGACTAGCGGGAGGGGCACCGGGGAGCTGTTTTTT. It encodes CAGTGTSGRGTGELFF.